The 17 T cell receptor beta chains below all came from one sample that was sequenced in a study of T-cell reconstitution after alpha-beta-depleted transplantation in children. Using unique molecular identifiers, the investigators prepared the TCRbeta library. TCRdb reprocessed the PCR reads with MiXCR, giving one entry per CDR3 protein. The profile shows a few hundred thousand distinct CDR3 sequences, 11% of them singletons. Sequenced here: PBMCs from the stem cell graft donor, sampled from the stem cell graft. The receptor source for this set is a human donor who donated a stem cell graft to a child with acute myeloid leukemia.

The sample holds many counts of this clonotype. This chain uses TRBV5-1 with TRBJ2-5; 7 bases line up with TRBD1. The CDR3 is 16 amino acids. Germline CDR1 and CDR2: SGHRS and YFSETQ. V gave up 5 bases and J gave up 0 bases; unmatched junction bases: 10. The CDR3 coding sequence is TGCGCCAGCAGTCGGGGACAGACAAACCACCAAGAGACCCAGTACTTC. Protein sequence: CASSRGQTNHQETQYF. Filled out from reference TRBV5-1 and TRBJ2-5, the complete variable domain reads KAGVTQTPRYLIKTRGQQVTLSCSPISGHRSVSWYQQTPGQGLQFLFEYFSETQRNKGNFPGRFSGRQFSNSRSEMNVSTLELGDSALYLCASSRGQTNHQETQYFGPGTRLLVL.

This chain links TRBV25-1 with TRBJ2-2; D not certain. V shed 7 bases and J shed 0 bases, with 12 bases lying between them. CDR3 length: 15 residues. CDR1 and CDR2 from the germline V gene are MGHDK and SYGVNS. This CDR3 reads CASTRTATNTGELFF. In nucleotides, the CDR3 is TGTGCCAGCACCCGAACAGCGACGAACACCGGGGAGCTGTTTTTT.

In DNA, the CDR3 is TGTGCCAGCAGCCCCCACAGAGATATGAGCACTGAAGCTTTCTTT. This gives the protein CASSPHRDMSTEAFF. The chain recombines TRBV9 with TRBJ1-1; D is ambiguous. V lost 4 bases to trimming and J lost 4 bases, with 17 bases between them. Germline V CDR1 and CDR2: SGDLS, YYNGEE. This CDR3 is built from 15 residues.

This clonotype was recorded many times. The V and J genes are TRBV5-6 and TRBJ2-3; 9 bases are a match to TRBD1. Trimming at V came to 0 bases and at J to 3 bases, leaving 2 bases not matched to a gene. Looked up from germline, CDR1 is SGHDT and CDR2 is YYEEEE. This CDR3 has 15 residues. The CDR3 sequence is CASSLAGQGTDTQYF. The CDR3 DNA reads as TGTGCCAGCAGCTTGGCGGGACAGGGAACAGATACGCAGTATTTT.

The V gene is TRBV27, the J gene TRBJ2-5; perhaps D is TRBD1 or TRBD2 (7 bases each). The CDR3 sequence is 13 residues long. V was pared by 5 bases and J by 4 bases, with 11 bases between. Looked up from germline, CDR1 is MNHEY and CDR2 is SMNVEV (reference sequence). Here the CDR3 DNA reads TGTGCCAGCAGTAGCGGGGACAGAGAGACCCAGTACTTC. This codes for CASSSGDRETQYF.

A few counts support this clonotype. V gene TRBV19 combines with J gene TRBJ2-3, with TRBD1 matching 7 bases. Germline CDR1 is LNHDA and CDR2 is SQIVND (reference sequence). This CDR3 has 15 amino acids. Losses at the gene ends were 6 bases for V and 1 base for J; bases not matched to a gene: 7. As DNA, the CDR3 is TGTGCCAGTAGCCGTACAGGGGTCCGCACAGATACGCAGTATTTT. Protein: CASSRTGVRTDTQYF.

The sample holds a few counts of this clonotype. The rearrangement joins TRBV7-8 to TRBJ2-2; 10 bases agree with TRBD1. V trimming: 3 bases; J trimming: 7 bases; junction bases outside the gene matches: 5. In germline, CDR1 is SGHVS, CDR2 FQNEAQ. CDR3 length: 15 amino acids. Written as DNA, the CDR3 is TGTGCCAGCAGCTTGGCGGGACAGGGGATCGGGGAGCTGTTTTTT. Translating it yields CASSLAGQGIGELFF.

This clonotype was found many times. The chain couples TRBV3-1 to TRBJ2-1; D may be TRBD2 (6 bases). CDR3 length: 16 residues. The germline V gene has CDR1 LGHDT and CDR2 YNNKEL (reference sequence). V was pared by 0 bases and J by 4 bases, with 13 bases between. The CDR3 reads CASSQDGSGAYNEQFF. The CDR3 region has the DNA TGTGCCAGCAGCCAAGACGGTAGCGGAGCGTACAATGAGCAGTTCTTC.

This clonotype was seen a handful of times. The genes are TRBV7-9 and TRBJ2-1; D could derive from TRBD1 or TRBD2 (5 bases each). CDR1 is SEHNR and CDR2 is FQNEAQ in the germline V gene (reference sequence). Trimming took 6 bases from V and 0 from J, leaving 6 bases between them. This CDR3 spans 13 amino acids. The CDR3 DNA reads TGTGCCAGCAGGGGACCCTCCTACAATGAGCAGTTCTTC. Protein: CASRGPSYNEQFF. Using reference TRBV7-9 and TRBJ2-1 for the parts outside the CDR3, the full variable domain is DTGVSQNPRHKITKRGQNVTFRCDPISEHNRLYWYRQTLGQGPEFLTYFQNEAQLEKSRLLSDRFSAERPKGSFSTLEIQRTEQGDSAMYLCASRGPSYNEQFFGPGTRLTVL.

There are many counts of this clonotype. The V call is TRBV25-1, the J call TRBJ2-2; D gene unclear. V dropped 1 base and J dropped 0 bases, with 12 bases sitting between them. CDR1 MGHDK and CDR2 SYGVNS come from the germline V gene. The CDR3 covers 17 residues. The CDR3 DNA reads as TGTGCCAGCAGTGAATCCCTCGAGCGAGCGAACACCGGGGAGCTGTTTTTT. Translation gives CASSESLERANTGELFF.

The chain couples TRBV5-1 to TRBJ1-4; D gene uncertain. The CDR3 runs to 16 residues. Trimming shortened V by 0 bases and J by 0 bases, and 9 bases separated the two germline ends. The V gene's germline CDR1 is SGHRS and CDR2 YFSETQ. CDR3 bases: TGCGCCAGCAGCTTGGACCCGGGAGCAACTAATGAAAAACTGTTTTTT. Translation: CASSLDPGATNEKLFF.

The chain recombines TRBV20-1 with TRBJ2-1, with D perhaps TRBD1 (6 bases). The CDR3 is made up of 15 amino acids. The V and J ends lost 6 bases and 0 bases respectively, with 15 bases between them. Germline values: CDR1 DFQATT, CDR2 SNEGSKA (reference sequence). The CDR3 region has the DNA TGCAGTGCCGTGCCCGACAGGAGCTCCTACAATGAGCAGTTCTTC. Translation gives CSAVPDRSSYNEQFF.

The rearrangement links TRBV20-1 to TRBJ2-3, with 8 bases lining up with TRBD1. Germline V gene sequence: CDR1 DFQATT, CDR2 SNEGSKA (reference sequence). The junction had 5 bases not matched to a gene; V was cut back by 4 bases and J by 5 bases. There are 13 residues in the CDR3. The CDR3 nucleotides read TGCAGTGCTACGGACAGGGTTGGAGATACGCAGTATTTT. Translation gives CSATDRVGDTQYF.

This clonotype was found many times. V is TRBV3-1 and J is TRBJ2-6; D ambiguous. CDR3 size: 16 residues. With 10 bases removed from V and 0 bases from J, the gap between germline ends came to 16 bases. CDR1 is LGHDT, CDR2 YNNKEL, per germline (reference sequence). This CDR3 reads CATKASRNSGANVLTF. The DNA of the CDR3 is TGTGCCACCAAGGCTTCACGGAACTCTGGGGCCAACGTCCTGACTTTC.

Only a few counts were recorded for this clonotype. J is TRBJ2-5 and V is TRBV7-9; no clear D gene. Trimming shortened V by 5 bases and J by 5 bases, and 21 bases separated the two germline ends. There are 16 residues in the CDR3. CDR1 and CDR2 from the germline V gene are SEHNR and FQNEAQ (reference sequence). Here the CDR3 reads CASSPRGLNGWETQYF. The CDR3 DNA sequence: TGTGCCAGCAGCCCCCGCGGTTTGAACGGGTGGGAGACCCAGTACTTC.

This clonotype was picked up a small number of times. This chain links TRBV4-1 with TRBJ2-2, with D perhaps TRBD1 or TRBD2 (5 bases each). The length of the CDR3 is 15 residues. Germline V gene sequence: CDR1 MGHRA, CDR2 YSYEKL. Trimming left V 9 bases short and J 4 bases short, with 18 bases between. The CDR3 DNA sequence: TGCGCCAGTTGCCTTAGAGGGGACGCCACCGGGGAGCTGTTTTTT. It is translated as CASCLRGDATGELFF.

This clonotype occurred a few times. The V call is TRBV10-3, the J call TRBJ2-1, with 7 bases identical to TRBD2. Trimming cost V 2 bases and J 6 bases; bases outside gene matches: 13. The V gene's germline CDR1 is ENHRY and CDR2 SYGVKD. This CDR3 is built from 17 residues. The CDR3 DNA reads TGTGCCATCAGTGAGGCGGACGAGCGGGGAGGGCGCAATGAGCAGTTCTTC. Protein: CAISEADERGGRNEQFF.